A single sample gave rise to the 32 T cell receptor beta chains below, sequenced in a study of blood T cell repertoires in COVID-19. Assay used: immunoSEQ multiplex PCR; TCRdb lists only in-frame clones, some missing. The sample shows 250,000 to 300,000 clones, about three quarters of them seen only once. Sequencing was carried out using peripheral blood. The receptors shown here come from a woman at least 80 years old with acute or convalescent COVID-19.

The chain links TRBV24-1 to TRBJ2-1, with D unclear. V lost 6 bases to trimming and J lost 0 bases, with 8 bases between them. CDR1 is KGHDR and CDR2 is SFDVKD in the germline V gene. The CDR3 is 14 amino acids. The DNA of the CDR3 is TGTGCCACCAGTCCCCGTAGCTCCTACAATGAGCAGTTCTTC. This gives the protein CATSPRSSYNEQFF.

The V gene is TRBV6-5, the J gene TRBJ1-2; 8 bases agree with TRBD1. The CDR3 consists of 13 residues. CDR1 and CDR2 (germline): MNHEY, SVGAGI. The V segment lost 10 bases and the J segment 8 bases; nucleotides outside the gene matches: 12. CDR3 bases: TGTGCCACACACAGGACAGGGAGGGAAGGCTACACCTTC. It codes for CATHRTGREGYTF.

CDR3 sequence (DNA): TGCGCCAGCGTCAGGCCAGGGTATCAGCCCCAGCATTTT. Residues: CASVRPGYQPQHF. The chain employs TRBV10-1 and TRBJ1-5; tentative D call: TRBD1 (5 bases). The CDR3 sequence is 13 residues long. V was trimmed by 8 bases and J by 5 bases, leaving 13 bases between them. Looked up from germline, CDR1 is WNHNN and CDR2 is SYGVQD (reference sequence).

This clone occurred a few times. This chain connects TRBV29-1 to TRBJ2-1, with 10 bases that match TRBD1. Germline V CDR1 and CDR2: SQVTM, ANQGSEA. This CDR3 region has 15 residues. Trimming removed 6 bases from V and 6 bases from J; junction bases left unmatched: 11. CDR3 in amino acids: CSVRQGAQRPNEQFF. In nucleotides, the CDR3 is TGCAGCGTGAGACAGGGGGCGCAACGCCCCAATGAGCAGTTCTTC.

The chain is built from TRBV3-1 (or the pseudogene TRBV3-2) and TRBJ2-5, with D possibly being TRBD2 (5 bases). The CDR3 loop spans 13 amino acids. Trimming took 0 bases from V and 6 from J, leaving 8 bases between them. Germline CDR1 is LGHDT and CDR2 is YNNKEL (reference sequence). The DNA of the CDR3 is TGTGCCAGCAGCCAAGATTCCGGGAAGACCCAGTACTTC. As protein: CASSQDSGKTQYF.

The CDR3 nucleotides read TGTGCCAGCAGCGTTGGACTAGCGGCCACAGATACGCAGTATTTT. Amino acid sequence: CASSVGLAATDTQYF. This chain uses TRBV9 with TRBJ2-3; 10 bases are a match to TRBD2. The CDR3 contains 15 residues. After removal of 2 bases from V and 2 bases from J, the junction contained 2 bases not matched to a gene. In germline, CDR1 is SGDLS, CDR2 YYNGEE.

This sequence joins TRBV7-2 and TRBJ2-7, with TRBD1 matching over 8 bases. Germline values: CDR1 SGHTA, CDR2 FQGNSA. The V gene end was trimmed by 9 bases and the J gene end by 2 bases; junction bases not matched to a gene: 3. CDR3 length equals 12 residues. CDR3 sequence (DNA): TGTGCCAGTGGGGACAGGCCCTACGAGCAGTACTTC. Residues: CASGDRPYEQYF. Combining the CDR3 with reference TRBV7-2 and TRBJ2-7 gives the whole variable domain GAGVSQSPSNKVTEKGKDVELRCDPISGHTALYWYRQSLGQGLEFLIYFQGNSAPDKSGLPSDRFSAERTGGSVSTLTIQRTQQEDSAVYLCASGDRPYEQYFGPGTRLTVT.

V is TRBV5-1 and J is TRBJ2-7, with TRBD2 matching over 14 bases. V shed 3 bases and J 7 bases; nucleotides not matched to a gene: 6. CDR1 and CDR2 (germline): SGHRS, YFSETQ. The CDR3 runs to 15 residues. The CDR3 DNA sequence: TGCGCCAGCAGCTGGGGACTAGCGGGAGTTGGGGAGCAGTACTTC. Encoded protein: CASSWGLAGVGEQYF.

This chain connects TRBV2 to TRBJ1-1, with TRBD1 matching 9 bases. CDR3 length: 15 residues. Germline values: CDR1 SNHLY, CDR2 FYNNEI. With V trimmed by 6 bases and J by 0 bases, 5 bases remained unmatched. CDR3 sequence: CASRGQGLVNTEAFF. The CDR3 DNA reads TGTGCCAGCAGGGGACAGGGATTGGTGAACACTGAAGCTTTCTTT.

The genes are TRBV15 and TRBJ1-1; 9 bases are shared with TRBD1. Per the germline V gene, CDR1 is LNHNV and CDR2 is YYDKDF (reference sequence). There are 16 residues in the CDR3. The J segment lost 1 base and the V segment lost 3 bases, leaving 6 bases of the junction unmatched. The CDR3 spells CATSRGQGRANTEAFF. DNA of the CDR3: TGTGCCACCAGCAGGGGACAGGGACGGGCGAACACTGAAGCTTTCTTT. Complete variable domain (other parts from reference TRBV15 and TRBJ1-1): DAMVIQNPRYQVTQFGKPVTLSCSQTLNHNVMYWYQQKSSQAPKLLFHYYDKDFNNEADTPDNFQSRRPNTSFCFLDIRSPGLGDTAMYLCATSRGQGRANTEAFFGQGTRLTVV.

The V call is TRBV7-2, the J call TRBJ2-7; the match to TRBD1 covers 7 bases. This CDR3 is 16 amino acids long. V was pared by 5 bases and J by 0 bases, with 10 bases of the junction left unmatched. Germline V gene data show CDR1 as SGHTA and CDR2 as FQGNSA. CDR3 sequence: CASSQRQGEISYEQYF. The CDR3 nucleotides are TGTGCCAGCAGCCAAAGACAGGGCGAAATCTCCTACGAGCAGTACTTC.

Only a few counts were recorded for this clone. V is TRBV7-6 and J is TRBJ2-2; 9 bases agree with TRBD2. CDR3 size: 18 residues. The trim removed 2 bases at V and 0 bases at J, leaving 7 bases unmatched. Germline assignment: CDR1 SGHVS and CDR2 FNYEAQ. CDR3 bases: TGTGCCAGCAGCTTAAGGGCTAGCGGGGCCCCGAACACCGGGGAGCTGTTTTTT. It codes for CASSLRASGAPNTGELFF.

The CDR3, as DNA: TGTGCCAGTAGCGACCTAGCGACAACTAGCACAGATACGCAGTATTTT. Translation gives CASSDLATTSTDTQYF. The chain employs TRBV19 and TRBJ2-3; maybe TRBD2 (6 bases). CDR1 is LNHDA, CDR2 SQIVND, per germline (reference sequence). Trimming took 6 bases from V and 0 from J, leaving 16 bases between them. This CDR3 region has 16 residues.

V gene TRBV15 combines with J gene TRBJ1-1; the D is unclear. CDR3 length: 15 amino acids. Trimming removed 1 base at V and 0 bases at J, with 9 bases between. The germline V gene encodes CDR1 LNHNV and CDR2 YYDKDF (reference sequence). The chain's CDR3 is CATSRGRLLNTEAFF. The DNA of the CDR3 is TGTGCCACCAGCAGAGGTAGACTGCTGAACACTGAAGCTTTCTTT. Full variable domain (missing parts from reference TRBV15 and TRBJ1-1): DAMVIQNPRYQVTQFGKPVTLSCSQTLNHNVMYWYQQKSSQAPKLLFHYYDKDFNNEADTPDNFQSRRPNTSFCFLDIRSPGLGDTAMYLCATSRGRLLNTEAFFGQGTRLTVV.

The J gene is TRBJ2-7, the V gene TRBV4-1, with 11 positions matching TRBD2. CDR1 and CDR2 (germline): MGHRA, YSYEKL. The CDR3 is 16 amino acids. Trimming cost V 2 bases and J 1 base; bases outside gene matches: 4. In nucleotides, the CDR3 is TGCGCCAGCAGCCAAATCCTAGCGGGAGGATCCTACGAGCAGTACTTC. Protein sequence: CASSQILAGGSYEQYF.

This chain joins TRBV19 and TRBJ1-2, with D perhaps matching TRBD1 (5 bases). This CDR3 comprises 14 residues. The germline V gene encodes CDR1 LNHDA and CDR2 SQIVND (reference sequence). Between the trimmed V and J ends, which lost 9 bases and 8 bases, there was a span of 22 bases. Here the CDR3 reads CASRAAGEARGYTF. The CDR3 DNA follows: TGTGCCAGCCGGGCCGCGGGGGAGGCTAGGGGCTACACCTTC.

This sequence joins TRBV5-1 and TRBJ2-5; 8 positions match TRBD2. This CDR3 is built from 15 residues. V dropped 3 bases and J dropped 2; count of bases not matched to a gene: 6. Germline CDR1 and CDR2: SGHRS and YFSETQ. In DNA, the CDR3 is TGCGCCAGCAGCTCGGGAGGGGGGCTTCAAGAGACCCAGTACTTC. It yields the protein CASSSGGGLQETQYF.

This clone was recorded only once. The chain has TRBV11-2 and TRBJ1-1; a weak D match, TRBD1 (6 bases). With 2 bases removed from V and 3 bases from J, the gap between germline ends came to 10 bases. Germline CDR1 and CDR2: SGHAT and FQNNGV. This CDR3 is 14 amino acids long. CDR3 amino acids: CASSLSGAYTEAFF. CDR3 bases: TGTGCCAGCAGCTTATCAGGGGCGTACACTGAAGCTTTCTTT.

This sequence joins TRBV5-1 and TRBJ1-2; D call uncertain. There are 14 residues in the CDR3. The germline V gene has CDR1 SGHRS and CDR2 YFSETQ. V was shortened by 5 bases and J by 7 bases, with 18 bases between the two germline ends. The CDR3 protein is CASSFDPRSGGYTF. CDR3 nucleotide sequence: TGCGCCAGCAGTTTTGACCCCCGCTCGGGTGGCTACACCTTC.

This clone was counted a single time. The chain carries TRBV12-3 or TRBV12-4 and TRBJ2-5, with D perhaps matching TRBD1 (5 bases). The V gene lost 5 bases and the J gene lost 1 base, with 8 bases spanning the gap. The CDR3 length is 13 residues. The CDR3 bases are TGTGCCAGCAGTCCAGGGATCCAAGAGACCCAGTACTTC. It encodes CASSPGIQETQYF.

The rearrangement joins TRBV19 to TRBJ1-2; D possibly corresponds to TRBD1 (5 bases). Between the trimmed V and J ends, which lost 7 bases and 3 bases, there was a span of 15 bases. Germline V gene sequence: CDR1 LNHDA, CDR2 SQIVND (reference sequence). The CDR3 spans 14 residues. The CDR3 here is CASMGLGGYYGYTF. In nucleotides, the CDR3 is TGTGCCAGTATGGGACTCGGGGGTTACTATGGCTACACCTTC.

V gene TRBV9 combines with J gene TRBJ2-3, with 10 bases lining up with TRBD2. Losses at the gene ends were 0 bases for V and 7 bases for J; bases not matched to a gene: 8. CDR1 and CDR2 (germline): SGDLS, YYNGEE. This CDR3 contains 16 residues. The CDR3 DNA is TGTGCCAGCAGCGTAGGGGGAGCGGGGGGGCAATATACGCAGTATTTT. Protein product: CASSVGGAGGQYTQYF.

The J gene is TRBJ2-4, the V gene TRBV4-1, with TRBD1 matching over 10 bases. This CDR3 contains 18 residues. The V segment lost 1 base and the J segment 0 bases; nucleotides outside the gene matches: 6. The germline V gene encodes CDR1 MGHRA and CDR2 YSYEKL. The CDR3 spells CASSQGRQGAVAKNIQYF. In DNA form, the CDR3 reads TGCGCCAGCAGCCAAGGACGACAGGGGGCAGTAGCCAAAAACATTCAGTACTTC.

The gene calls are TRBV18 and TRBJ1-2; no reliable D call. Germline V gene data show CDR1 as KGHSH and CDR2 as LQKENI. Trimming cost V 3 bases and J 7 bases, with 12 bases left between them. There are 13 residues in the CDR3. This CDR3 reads CASSPEQHSGYTF. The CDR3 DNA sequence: TGTGCCAGCTCACCTGAACAGCACTCTGGCTACACCTTC.

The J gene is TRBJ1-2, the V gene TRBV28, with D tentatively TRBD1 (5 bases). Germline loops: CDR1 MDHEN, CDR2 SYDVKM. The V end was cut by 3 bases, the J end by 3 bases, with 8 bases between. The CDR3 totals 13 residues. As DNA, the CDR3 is TGTGCCAGCAGTTTTGTCAGGGACTATGGCTACACCTTC. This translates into CASSFVRDYGYTF.

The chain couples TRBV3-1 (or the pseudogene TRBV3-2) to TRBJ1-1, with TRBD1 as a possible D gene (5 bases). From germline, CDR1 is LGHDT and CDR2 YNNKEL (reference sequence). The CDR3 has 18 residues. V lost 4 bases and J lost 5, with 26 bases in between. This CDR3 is CASSPGRGKNPSRTEAFF. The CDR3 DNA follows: TGTGCCAGCAGCCCGGGGCGGGGGAAGAACCCAAGCAGGACTGAAGCTTTCTTT.

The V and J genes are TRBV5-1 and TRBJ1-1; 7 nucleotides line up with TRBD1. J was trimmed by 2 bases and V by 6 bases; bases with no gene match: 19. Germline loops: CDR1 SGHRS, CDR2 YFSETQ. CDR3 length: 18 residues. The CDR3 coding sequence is TGCGCCAGCACCACAAGGGCAGGGGGTCCTCTCATCAACACTGAAGCTTTCTTT. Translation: CASTTRAGGPLINTEAFF. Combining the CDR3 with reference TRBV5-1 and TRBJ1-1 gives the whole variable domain KAGVTQTPRYLIKTRGQQVTLSCSPISGHRSVSWYQQTPGQGLQFLFEYFSETQRNKGNFPGRFSGRQFSNSRSEMNVSTLELGDSALYLCASTTRAGGPLINTEAFFGQGTRLTVV.

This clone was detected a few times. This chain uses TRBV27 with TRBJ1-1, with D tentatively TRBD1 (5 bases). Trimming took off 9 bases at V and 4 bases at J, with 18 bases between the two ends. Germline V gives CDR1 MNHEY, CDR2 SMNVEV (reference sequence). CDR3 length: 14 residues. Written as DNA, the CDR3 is TGTGCCAGAAGAAAGGGGTGGTCGTTCACTGAAGCTTTCTTT. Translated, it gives CARRKGWSFTEAFF.

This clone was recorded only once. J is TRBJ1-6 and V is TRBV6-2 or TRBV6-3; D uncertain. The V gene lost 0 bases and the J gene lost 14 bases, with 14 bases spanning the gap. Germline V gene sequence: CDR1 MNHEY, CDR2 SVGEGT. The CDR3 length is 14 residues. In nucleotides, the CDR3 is TGTGCCAGCAGTTACTCCCGAGGCGTAGGTACCCTCCACTTT. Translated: CASSYSRGVGTLHF.

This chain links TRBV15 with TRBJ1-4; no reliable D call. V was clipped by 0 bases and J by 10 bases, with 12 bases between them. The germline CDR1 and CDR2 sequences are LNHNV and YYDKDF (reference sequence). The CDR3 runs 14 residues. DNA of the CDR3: TGTGCCACCAGCAGAGATAACAGCGGTTTAAAACTGTTTTTT. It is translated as CATSRDNSGLKLFF.

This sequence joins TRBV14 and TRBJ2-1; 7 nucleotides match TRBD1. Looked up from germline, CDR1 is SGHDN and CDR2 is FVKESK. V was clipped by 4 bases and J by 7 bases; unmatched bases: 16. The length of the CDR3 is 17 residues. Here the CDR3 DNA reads TGTGCCAGCAGCCGGAGAAGGGGACAGAAGGGAGAGAATGAGCAGTTCTTC. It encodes CASSRRRGQKGENEQFF.

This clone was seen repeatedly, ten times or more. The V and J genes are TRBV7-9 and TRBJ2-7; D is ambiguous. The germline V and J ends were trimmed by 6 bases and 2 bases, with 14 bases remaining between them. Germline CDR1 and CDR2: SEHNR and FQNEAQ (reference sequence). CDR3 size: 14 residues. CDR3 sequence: CASRLSYPPYEQYF. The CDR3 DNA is TGTGCCAGCAGGTTAAGCTACCCCCCCTACGAGCAGTACTTC.